This is a list of T cell receptor beta chains from one sample in a study of T cell changes during pregnancy in multiple sclerosis. Only in-frame clones appear in the TCRdb table, and some are missing; sequencing was by immunoSEQ multiplex PCR. Of tens of thousands of clones listed, 90% to 95% are singletons. Sequenced here: CD8+ T cells from peripheral blood mononuclear cells, sampled in the third trimester of pregnancy. The receptor source for this set is a female donor with multiple sclerosis, enrolled in a pregnancy study. The CDR3 runs from the conserved cysteine through the conserved F or W. D genes are given only for firm matches.

D gene	V gene	J gene	CDR3 DNA	CDR3 protein
.	TRBV5-1	TRBJ2-3	TGCGCCAGCGGCGGGGAGGCAGATACGCAGTATTTT	CASGGEADTQYF
TRBD1	TRBV5-1	TRBJ2-7	TGCGCCAGCAGGCCCCCGGGACAGGGCTACGAGCAGTACTTC	CASRPPGQGYEQYF
.	TRBV5-6	TRBJ2-7	TGTGCCAGCAGCTTGGAAGGGGCCGAGCAGTACTTC	CASSLEGAEQYF
.	TRBV15	TRBJ2-7	TGTGCCACCAGCAGAGACCCCGGGACTTACTCCTACGAGCAGTACTTC	CATSRDPGTYSYEQYF
TRBD1	TRBV10-2	TRBJ2-1	TGCGCCACCAAACCTGGTAGGGGGCAAGGGAATGAGCAGTTCTTC	CATKPGRGQGNEQFF
TRBD1	TRBV7-6	TRBJ1-6	TGTGCCAGCAGCTTAGATCCAGGGGGAGATTCACCCCTCCACTTT	CASSLDPGGDSPLHF
.	TRBV25-1	TRBJ2-1	TGTGCCAGCAGTGATTCATACAATGAGCAGTTCTTC	CASSDSYNEQFF
.	TRBV30	TRBJ2-7	TGTGCCTGGAGAGACGGGGTGTCCTACGAGCAGTACTTC	CAWRDGVSYEQYF
.	TRBV19	TRBJ2-1	TGTGCCAGTAGCCCAGACACCTACAATGAGCAGTTCTTC	CASSPDTYNEQFF
.	TRBV19	TRBJ1-1	TGTGCCACCACCCAGGGGACGGGCACTGAAGCTTTCTTT	CATTQGTGTEAFF
.	TRBV15	TRBJ2-1	TGTGCCACCAGCAGCGGGGGAACCTACAATGAGCAGTTCTTC	CATSSGGTYNEQFF
TRBD2	TRBV7-6	TRBJ2-3	TGTGCCAGCAGCTCCCCCGGGACTAGCGGAACAGATACGCAGTATTTT	CASSSPGTSGTDTQYF
TRBD2	TRBV6-5	TRBJ2-7	TGTGCCAGCAGTAGCGGGGAGGTCTACGAGCAGTACTTC	CASSSGEVYEQYF
TRBD2	TRBV13	TRBJ2-1	TGTGCCAGCAGCCACGGACTAGCGGGGGTGGGTGAGCAGTTCTTC	CASSHGLAGVGEQFF
.	TRBV13	TRBJ2-7	TGTGCCAGCAGCTTAGGGGGGTTTGGAGGGTCTGTCCACGAGCAGTACTTC	CASSLGGFGGSVHEQYF
TRBD1	TRBV6-5	TRBJ2-1	TGTGCCAGCAGTTCCTGGACAGGGAGGTATAACGATGAGCAGTTCTTC	CASSSWTGRYNDEQFF
TRBD1	TRBV29-1	TRBJ1-2	TGCAGCGTGGGGACAGGGGGCCCGGGTGGCTACACCTTC	CSVGTGGPGGYTF
TRBD2	TRBV7-6	TRBJ2-1	TGTGCCAGCAGCTTCCCTACGTTGTGGCGGGGGAAGCCCTCCTACAATGAGCAGTTCTTC	CASSFPTLWRGKPSYNEQFF
.	TRBV15	TRBJ2-2	TGTGCCACCGGGGGGGCCCACACCGGGGAGCTGTTTTTT	CATGGAHTGELFF
.	TRBV13	TRBJ2-1	TGTGCCAGCAGCTTACAGGCAGTAAATGAGCAGTTCTTC	CASSLQAVNEQFF
.	TRBV7-6	TRBJ2-1	TGTGCCAGCAGCTCCTTTCCCAGGGGAACGTCCTACAATGAGCAGTTCTTC	CASSSFPRGTSYNEQFF
.	TRBV4-1	TRBJ1-3	TGCGCCAGCAGCCAAGATCCGGTTAGCTCTGGAAACACCATATATTTT	CASSQDPVSSGNTIYF
.	TRBV15	TRBJ2-2	TGTGCCACCAGCAGAGGTAGATCGAACACCGGGGAGCTGTTTTTT	CATSRGRSNTGELFF
TRBD1	TRBV9	TRBJ2-7	TGTGCCAGCAGCCCGACAGGGAACCACGAGCAGTACTTC	CASSPTGNHEQYF
TRBD1	TRBV7-6	TRBJ1-1	TGTGCCAGCAGCGCCCGGACAGGGGCGGCAGGTGAAGCTTTCTTT	CASSARTGAAGEAFF
.	TRBV27	TRBJ1-2	TGTGCCAGCAGTTTAGCGGGGGTGGGTAGTGGCTACACCTTC	CASSLAGVGSGYTF
.	TRBV25-1	TRBJ1-1	TGTGCCAGCAGTTACAGCCCTCTGAACACTGAAGCTTTCTTT	CASSYSPLNTEAFF
TRBD2	TRBV6-5	TRBJ2-3	TGTGCCAGCAGTTTCCAAGCGGGGGCCGAGGGAGATACGCAGTATTTT	CASSFQAGAEGDTQYF
.	TRBV13	TRBJ2-5	TGTGCCAGCAGCTTGAGCTCCGGGGAGACCCAGTACTTC	CASSLSSGETQYF
.	TRBV19	TRBJ2-1	TGTGCCAGTAGTAGAGCAGCGGAACCATACAATGAGCAGTTCTTC	CASSRAAEPYNEQFF
TRBD2	TRBV30	TRBJ2-2	TGTGCCTGGAGTTTAACGGGGGGGCGCACCGGGGAGCTGTTTTTT	CAWSLTGGRTGELFF
.	TRBV19	TRBJ1-1	TGTGCCAGTAGAGAACAGGACCTCACTGAAGCTTTCTTT	CASREQDLTEAFF
TRBD1	TRBV29-1	TRBJ1-1	TGCAGCGGACAGGGAGGCACTGAAGCTTTCTTT	CSGQGGTEAFF
TRBD1	TRBV29-1	TRBJ1-4	TGCAGTTCTCGGGACAGTAATGAAAAACTGTTTTTT	CSSRDSNEKLFF